Below are 11 T cell receptor beta chains sequenced from a single sample in a study of blood T cells in healthy people across ages (dated by TCRdb to the mid-2010s). Libraries were built with 5' RACE. The reads were generated on an Illumina HiSeq 2500. The second PCR ran for roughly 7 to 11 cycles and used a J-beta primer mix along with a sample-barcoded 5' primer. Through fastp at Q25 and MiXCR, TCRdb rebuilt clones from the public reads, retaining in-frame beta chains. Each entry is one CDR3 protein sequence, shown with its most common DNA and genes. In all, the sample holds about 760,000 distinct CDR3 sequences, and around 25% of those were seen once. The ten biggest clones cover 9.4% of the sample. The same data also went into a second study, on T cells of mothers and their children.

Sample: blood. These receptors all stem from a boy aged 5-17 years in good health.

V usage is TRBV12-3 or TRBV12-4 and J usage is TRBJ1-1; D is ambiguous. The ends were cut back, 0 bases at V and 1 base at J, with 12 bases in the middle. This CDR3 region has 16 residues. CDR3 residues: CASSLATATWNTEAFF. The CDR3 DNA follows: TGTGCCAGCAGTTTAGCAACAGCTACCTGGAACACTGAAGCTTTCTTT.

This clonotype appeared a few times. One junction end disagrees with the germline gene, perhaps due to a read error. V usage is TRBV20-1 and J usage is TRBJ2-2; either TRBD1 or TRBD2 may supply D (5 bases each). This CDR3 has 11 amino acids. Germline CDR1 reads DFQATT; CDR2 reads SNEGSKA (reference sequence). The CDR3 DNA sequence: TGCAGTGCTAAGCGCGTAGGGGAGCGGTTTTTT. The encoded protein is CSAKRVGERFF.

This chain uses TRBV28 with TRBJ2-2; TRBD1 agrees at 7 bases. Trimming cost V 4 bases and J 7 bases; bases outside gene matches: 6. The CDR3 has 14 residues. Looked up from germline, CDR1 is MDHEN and CDR2 is SYDVKM. The CDR3 is CASSSGQHGGELFF. CDR3 nucleotide sequence: TGTGCCAGCAGTTCGGGACAGCACGGCGGGGAGCTGTTTTTT. The variable domain in full, with the rest retrieved from reference TRBV28 and TRBJ2-2, is DVKVTQSSRYLVKRTGEKVFLECVQDMDHENMFWYRQDPGLGLRLIYFSYDVKMKEKGDIPEGYSVSREKKERFSLILESASTNQTSMYLCASSSGQHGGELFFGEGSRLTVL.

In its sample, this clonotype was seen a few times. This sequence joins TRBV9 and TRBJ2-3, with D perhaps assigned TRBD1 or TRBD2 (5 bases each). The CDR3 has 15 amino acids. V was pared by 0 bases and J by 4 bases, with 12 bases between. Germline CDR1 reads SGDLS; CDR2 reads YYNGEE. CDR3 amino acids: CASSVEGDDADTQYF. The DNA of the CDR3 is TGTGCCAGCAGCGTAGAAGGGGACGACGCAGATACGCAGTATTTT.

This clonotype was observed a few times. This chain links TRBV5-6 with TRBJ1-4, with D hard to call. Trimming took 0 bases from V and 7 from J, leaving 10 bases between them. CDR3 length equals 14 residues. Germline V gene lookup returns CDR1 SGHDT and CDR2 YYEEEE. The CDR3 nucleotides are TGTGCCAGCAGCTTGGGACCGTCCGCTGAAAAACTGTTTTTT. This translates into CASSLGPSAEKLFF.

The chain recombines TRBV19 with TRBJ2-5; 7 nucleotides line up with TRBD1. The J call is doubtful: the DNA matches TRBJ2-7 better. This CDR3 is 15 amino acids long. Germline V lookup: CDR1 LNHDA, CDR2 SQIVND (reference sequence). For the CDR3, the DNA is TGTGCCAGTAGTATAGGCAGGGGGTTATCCTACGAGCAGTACTTC. Its translation: CASSIGRGLSYEQYF.

The sample holds a few counts of this clonotype. The rearrangement joins TRBV28 to TRBJ2-5; D is uncertain. With the DNA end fitting TRBJ2-7 better, the J assignment may be wrong. Germline-derived CDR1 and CDR2 are MDHEN and SYDVKM. The CDR3 sequence is 12 residues long. Written as DNA, the CDR3 is TGTGCCAGCAGGGACCCTACCTACGAGCAGTACTTC. It codes for CASRDPTYEQYF.

The chain couples TRBV10-3 to TRBJ1-1; D ambiguous. CDR1 ENHRY and CDR2 SYGVKD come from the germline V gene. The V and J ends lost 8 bases and 1 base respectively, with 5 bases between them. The CDR3 is 11 amino acids. Here the CDR3 reads CAISSNTEAFF. CDR3 in DNA: TGTGCCATCTCATCGAACACTGAAGCTTTCTTT.

This clonotype was picked up a small number of times. The chain employs TRBV5-1 and TRBJ1-4; D might be TRBD1 (5 bases). Trimming cost V 4 bases and J 8 bases, with 21 bases left between them. Germline CDR1 and CDR2: SGHRS and YFSETQ. The CDR3 is made up of 16 amino acids. The CDR3 DNA follows: TGCGCCAGCAGCCGAACGGGGGACCGGCTAACAGAAAAACTGTTTTTT. This gives the protein CASSRTGDRLTEKLFF.

CDR3 DNA sequence: TGTGCCAGCAGTGACTGGGGAGGCTACACAGATACGCAGTATTTT. Its translation: CASSDWGGYTDTQYF. The chain couples TRBV6-1 to TRBJ2-3, with a weak D call TRBD2 (6 bases). Germline V CDR1 and CDR2: MNHNS, SASEGT. The CDR3 consists of 15 residues. V lost 3 bases and J 2 bases, leaving 12 bases between the germline ends.

The chain joins TRBV28 to TRBJ2-5; TRBD1 agrees at 8 bases. The end of the DNA fits TRBJ2-7 better, so the J call may be wrong. The germline CDR1 and CDR2 sequences are MDHEN and SYDVKM. The CDR3 runs 14 residues. This chain's CDR3 is CASNSDRVVHEQYF. CDR3 in DNA: TGTGCCAGCAACTCGGACAGGGTAGTCCACGAGCAGTACTTC.